These 10 T cell receptor beta chains share one sample of origin, sequenced in a study of blood T cell repertoires in COVID-19. Profiled with immunoSEQ multiplex PCR; TCRdb holds only in-frame clones, not every one. Of 300,000 to 350,000 clones in the sample, 85% to 90% were seen once. Input material: PBMCs or T cells enriched from blood (not recorded which). The receptors come from a woman younger than 30 with acute COVID-19.

The V and J genes are TRBV11-1 and TRBJ2-7; D gene unclear. This CDR3 is built from 16 residues. Per the germline V gene, CDR1 is SGHAT and CDR2 is FQDESV (reference sequence). Trimming stripped 1 base from V and 7 bases from J, with 20 bases between. The CDR3 loop reads CASSLGFGRGELEQYF. The CDR3 nucleotides are TGTGCCAGCAGCTTAGGATTCGGCAGAGGAGAGCTAGAGCAGTACTTC.

This chain joins TRBV7-9 and TRBJ1-1; D not certain. The CDR3 loop spans 15 amino acids. Germline CDR1 is SEHNR and CDR2 is FQNEAQ (reference sequence). V lost 5 bases and J lost 3, with 16 bases in between. CDR3 amino acids: CASSPYRTKDTEAFF. The CDR3, as DNA: TGTGCCAGCAGCCCTTATAGGACTAAGGACACTGAAGCTTTCTTT. Looking up the rest from reference TRBV7-9 and TRBJ1-1 gives the full variable domain: DTGVSQNPRHKITKRGQNVTFRCDPISEHNRLYWYRQTLGQGPEFLTYFQNEAQLEKSRLLSDRFSAERPKGSFSTLEIQRTEQGDSAMYLCASSPYRTKDTEAFFGQGTRLTVV.

The rearrangement uses TRBV12-5 and TRBJ1-2; 8 positions match TRBD1. The CDR3 has 16 amino acids. From germline, CDR1 is LGHNT and CDR2 FRNRAP. V lost 1 base, J lost 3 bases, and 7 bases stayed unmatched. The CDR3: CASGLARQGLDYGYTF. Written as DNA, the CDR3 is TGTGCTAGTGGTTTGGCCCGACAGGGGCTTGACTATGGCTACACCTTC.

The gene calls are TRBV28 and TRBJ1-1, with D possibly being TRBD1 (6 bases). This CDR3 has 13 amino acids. V lost 8 bases and J 4 bases, leaving 14 bases between the germline ends. CDR1 and CDR2 (germline): MDHEN, SYDVKM. CDR3 sequence reads: CASGGGPITEAFF. CDR3 bases: TGTGCCAGCGGGGGGGGGCCGATCACTGAAGCTTTCTTT.

The V and J genes are TRBV6-5 and TRBJ1-3; 8 nucleotides line up with TRBD1. The CDR3 runs to 16 residues. V lost 0 bases to trimming and J lost 3 bases; unmatched junction nucleotides: 4. Germline values: CDR1 MNHEY, CDR2 SVGAGI. CDR3 loop: CASSYSSGGGGNTIYF. Here the CDR3 DNA reads TGTGCCAGCAGTTACTCGTCAGGGGGCGGTGGAAACACCATATATTTT.

J is TRBJ1-2 and V is TRBV27; no definite D call. Germline V CDR1 and CDR2: MNHEY, SMNVEV (reference sequence). Trimming removed 3 bases from V and 0 bases from J, with 11 bases in between. This CDR3 region has 15 residues. CDR3 protein: CASSFRLLANYGYTF. For the CDR3, the DNA is TGTGCCAGCAGTTTTCGGTTATTAGCTAACTATGGCTACACCTTC.

The V and J genes are TRBV6-4 and TRBJ2-1; 10 bases are shared with TRBD2. The CDR3 runs 16 residues. The germline CDR1 and CDR2 sequences are MRHNA and SNTAGT. Trimming at V came to 6 bases and at J to 6 bases, leaving 11 bases not matched to a gene. CDR3 protein: CASRGPLAGAGNEQFF. CDR3 nucleotides: TGTGCCAGCAGAGGGCCCCTAGCGGGAGCTGGCAATGAGCAGTTCTTC.

This clone showed up just a few times. The chain recombines TRBV10-3 with TRBJ1-1; D may be TRBD1 (5 bases). Germline lookup yields CDR1 ENHRY and CDR2 SYGVKD. The CDR3 runs to 18 residues. Trimming removed 0 bases at V and 3 bases at J, with 20 bases between. CDR3 loop: CAISESQGIGRLDTEAFF. The CDR3 DNA follows: TGTGCCATCAGTGAGTCCCAGGGAATCGGGCGATTGGACACTGAAGCTTTCTTT.

J is TRBJ1-1 and V is TRBV11-2; possible D gene TRBD1, 5 bases. The CDR3 covers 15 residues. Germline CDR1 is SGHAT and CDR2 is FQNNGV. V was cut by 0 bases and J by 4 bases, with 12 bases left in between. CDR3 amino acids: CASSLDSPGGTEAFF. In DNA, the CDR3 is TGTGCCAGCAGCTTAGATAGTCCCGGGGGCACTGAAGCTTTCTTT.

The DNA for the CDR3 is TGTGCCAGCAGCAAAGAGGCGGGAGGTAGCACAGATACGCAGTATTTT. The encoded protein is CASSKEAGGSTDTQYF. J is TRBJ2-3 and V is TRBV21-1; the table assigns TRBD2, which was not confirmed against the DNA. TRBV21-1 corresponds to a pseudogene. The CDR3 runs to 16 residues.